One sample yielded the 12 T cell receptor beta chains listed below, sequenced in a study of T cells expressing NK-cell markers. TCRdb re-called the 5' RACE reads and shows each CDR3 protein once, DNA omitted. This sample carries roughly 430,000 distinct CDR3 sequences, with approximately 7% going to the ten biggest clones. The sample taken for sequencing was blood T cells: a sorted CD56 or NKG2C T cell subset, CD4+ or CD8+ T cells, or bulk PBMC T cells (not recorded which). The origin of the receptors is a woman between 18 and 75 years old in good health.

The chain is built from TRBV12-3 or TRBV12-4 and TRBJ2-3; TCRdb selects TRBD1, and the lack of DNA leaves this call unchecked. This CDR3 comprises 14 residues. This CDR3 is CASRKDGPLDTQYF.

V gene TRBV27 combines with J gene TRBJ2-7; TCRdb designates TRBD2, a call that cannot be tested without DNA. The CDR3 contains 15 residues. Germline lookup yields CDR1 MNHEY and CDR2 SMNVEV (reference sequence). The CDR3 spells CAIRTSGSRGYEQYF.

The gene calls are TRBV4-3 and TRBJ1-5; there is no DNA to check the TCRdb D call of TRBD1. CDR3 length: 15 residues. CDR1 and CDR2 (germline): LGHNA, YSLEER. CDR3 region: CASSLARDTNQPQHF.

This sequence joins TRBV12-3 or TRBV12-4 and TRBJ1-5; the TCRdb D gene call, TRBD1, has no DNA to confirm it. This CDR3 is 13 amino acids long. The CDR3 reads CASAWTGDQPQHF.

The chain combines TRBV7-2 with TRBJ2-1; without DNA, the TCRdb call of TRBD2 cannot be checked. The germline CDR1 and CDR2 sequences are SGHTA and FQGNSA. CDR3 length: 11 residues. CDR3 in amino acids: CASSPDYEQFF.

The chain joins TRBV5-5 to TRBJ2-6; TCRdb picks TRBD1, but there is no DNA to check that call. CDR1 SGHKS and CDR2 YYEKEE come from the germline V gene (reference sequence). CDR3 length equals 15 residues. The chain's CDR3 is CASRYAGAPNGVLTF.

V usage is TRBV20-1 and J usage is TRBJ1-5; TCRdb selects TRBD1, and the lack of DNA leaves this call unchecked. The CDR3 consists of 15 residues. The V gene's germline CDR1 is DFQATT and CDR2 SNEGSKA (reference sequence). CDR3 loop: CSASRQGTVDQPQHF.

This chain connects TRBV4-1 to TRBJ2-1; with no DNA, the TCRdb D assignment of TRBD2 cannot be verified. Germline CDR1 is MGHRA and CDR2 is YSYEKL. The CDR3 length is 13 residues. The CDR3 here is CASSPAGPDEQFF.

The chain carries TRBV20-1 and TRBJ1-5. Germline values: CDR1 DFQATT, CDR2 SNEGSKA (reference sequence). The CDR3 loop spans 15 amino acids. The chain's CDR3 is CSAREGTSSNQPQHF.

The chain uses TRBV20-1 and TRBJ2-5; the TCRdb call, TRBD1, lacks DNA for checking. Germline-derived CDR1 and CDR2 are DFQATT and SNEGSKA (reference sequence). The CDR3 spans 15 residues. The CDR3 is CSARLPGAVQETQYF.

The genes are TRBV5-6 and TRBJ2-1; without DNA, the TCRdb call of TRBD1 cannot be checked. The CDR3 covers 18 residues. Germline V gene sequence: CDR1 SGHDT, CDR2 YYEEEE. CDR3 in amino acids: CASSLARQGLLGDDEQFF.

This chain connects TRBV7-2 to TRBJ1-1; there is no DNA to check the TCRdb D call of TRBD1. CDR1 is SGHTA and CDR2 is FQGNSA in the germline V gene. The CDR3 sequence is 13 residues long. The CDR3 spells CASGGGPNTEAFF. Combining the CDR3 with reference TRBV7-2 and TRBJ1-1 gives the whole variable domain GAGVSQSPSNKVTEKGKDVELRCDPISGHTALYWYRQSLGQGLEFLIYFQGNSAPDKSGLPSDRFSAERTGGSVSTLTIQRTQQEDSAVYLCASGGGPNTEAFFGQGTRLTVV.